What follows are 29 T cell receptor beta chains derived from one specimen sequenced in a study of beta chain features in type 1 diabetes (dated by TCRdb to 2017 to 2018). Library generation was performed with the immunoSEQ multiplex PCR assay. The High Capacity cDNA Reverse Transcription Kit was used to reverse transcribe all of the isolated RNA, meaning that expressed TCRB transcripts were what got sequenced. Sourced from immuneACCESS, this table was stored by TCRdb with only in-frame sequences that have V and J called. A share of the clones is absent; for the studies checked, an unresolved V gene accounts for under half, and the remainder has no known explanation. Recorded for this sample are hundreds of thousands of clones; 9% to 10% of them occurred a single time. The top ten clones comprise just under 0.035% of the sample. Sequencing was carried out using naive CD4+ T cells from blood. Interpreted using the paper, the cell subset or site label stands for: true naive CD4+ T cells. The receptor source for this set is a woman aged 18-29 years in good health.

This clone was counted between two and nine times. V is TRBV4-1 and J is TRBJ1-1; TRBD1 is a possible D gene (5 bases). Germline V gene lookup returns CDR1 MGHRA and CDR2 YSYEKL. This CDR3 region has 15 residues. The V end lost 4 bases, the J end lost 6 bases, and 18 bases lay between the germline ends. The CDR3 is CASSPEGSRAAEAFF. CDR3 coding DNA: TGCGCCAGCAGCCCAGAGGGTTCCAGGGCTGCTGAAGCTTTCTTT.

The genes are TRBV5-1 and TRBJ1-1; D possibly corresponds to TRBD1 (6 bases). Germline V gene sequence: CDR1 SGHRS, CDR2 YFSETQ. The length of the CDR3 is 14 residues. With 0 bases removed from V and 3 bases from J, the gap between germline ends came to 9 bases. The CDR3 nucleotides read TGCGCCAGCAGCTTGGCTCCAGGGGACACTGAAGCTTTCTTT. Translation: CASSLAPGDTEAFF.

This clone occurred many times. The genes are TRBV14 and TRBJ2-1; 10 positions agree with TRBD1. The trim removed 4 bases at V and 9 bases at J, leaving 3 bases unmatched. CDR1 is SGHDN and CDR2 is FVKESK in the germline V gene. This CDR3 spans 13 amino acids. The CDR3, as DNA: TGTGCCAGCAGCCGGGACAGGGGTGGTGAGCAGTTCTTC. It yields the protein CASSRDRGGEQFF.

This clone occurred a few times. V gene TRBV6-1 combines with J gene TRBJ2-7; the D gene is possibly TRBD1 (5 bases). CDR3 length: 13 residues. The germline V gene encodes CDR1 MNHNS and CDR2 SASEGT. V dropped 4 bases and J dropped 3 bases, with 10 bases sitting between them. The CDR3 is CASSVRGFYEQYF. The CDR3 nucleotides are TGTGCCAGCAGTGTTAGGGGATTCTACGAGCAGTACTTC.

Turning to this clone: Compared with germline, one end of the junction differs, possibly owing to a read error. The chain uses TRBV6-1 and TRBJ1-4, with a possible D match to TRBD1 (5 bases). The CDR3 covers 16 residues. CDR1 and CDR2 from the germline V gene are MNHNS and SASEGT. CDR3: CASSGRGIALMKKLFF. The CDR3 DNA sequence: TGTGCCAGCAGTGGGAGGGGAATTGCCCTCATGAAAAAATTGTTTTTT.

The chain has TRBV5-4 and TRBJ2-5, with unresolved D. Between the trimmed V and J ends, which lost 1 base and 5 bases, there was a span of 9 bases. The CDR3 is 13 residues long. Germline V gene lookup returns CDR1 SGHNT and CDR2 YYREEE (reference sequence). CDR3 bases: TGTGCCAGCAGCTTGTGGCAGCGTGAGACCCAGTACTTC. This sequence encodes CASSLWQRETQYF.

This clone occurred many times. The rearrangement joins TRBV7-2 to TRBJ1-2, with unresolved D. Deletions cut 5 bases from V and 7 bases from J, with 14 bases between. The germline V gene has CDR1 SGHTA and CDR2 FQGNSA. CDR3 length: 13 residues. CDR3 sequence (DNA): TGTGCCAGCAGCCCAATGGGAGGAATTGGCTACACCTTC. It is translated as CASSPMGGIGYTF.

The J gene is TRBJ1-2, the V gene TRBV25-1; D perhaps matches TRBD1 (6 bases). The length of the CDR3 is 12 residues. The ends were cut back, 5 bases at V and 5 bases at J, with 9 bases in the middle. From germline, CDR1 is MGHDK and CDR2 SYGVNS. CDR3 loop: CASSPTGYGYTF. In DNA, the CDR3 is TGTGCCAGCAGTCCCACAGGGTATGGCTACACCTTC.

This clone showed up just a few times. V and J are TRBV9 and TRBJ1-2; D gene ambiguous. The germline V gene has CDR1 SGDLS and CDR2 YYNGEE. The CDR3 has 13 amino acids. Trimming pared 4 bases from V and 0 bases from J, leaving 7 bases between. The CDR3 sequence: CASSQTTNYGYTF. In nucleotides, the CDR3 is TGTGCCAGCAGCCAAACTACTAACTATGGCTACACCTTC. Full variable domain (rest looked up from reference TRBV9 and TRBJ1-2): DSGVTQTPKHLITATGQRVTLRCSPRSGDLSVYWYQQSLDQGLQFLIQYYNGEERAKGNILERFSAQQFPDLHSELNLSSLELGDSALYFCASSQTTNYGYTFGSGTRLTVV.

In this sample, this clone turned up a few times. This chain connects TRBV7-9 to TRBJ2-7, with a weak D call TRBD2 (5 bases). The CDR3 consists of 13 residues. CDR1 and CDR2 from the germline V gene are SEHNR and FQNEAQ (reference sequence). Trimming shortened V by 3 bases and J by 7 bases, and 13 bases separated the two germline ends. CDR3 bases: TGTGCCAGCAGCTTTGGACCCACGGGGGAGCAGTACTTC. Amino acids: CASSFGPTGEQYF.

CDR3 nucleotides: TGTGCCATCAGTGGACAGGGGAACACTGAAGCTTTCTTT. As protein: CAISGQGNTEAFF. This chain joins TRBV10-3 and TRBJ1-1, with 7 bases fitting TRBD1. The CDR3 spans 13 residues. Losses at the gene ends were 4 bases for V and 1 base for J; bases not matched to a gene: 0. Germline assignment: CDR1 ENHRY and CDR2 SYGVKD.

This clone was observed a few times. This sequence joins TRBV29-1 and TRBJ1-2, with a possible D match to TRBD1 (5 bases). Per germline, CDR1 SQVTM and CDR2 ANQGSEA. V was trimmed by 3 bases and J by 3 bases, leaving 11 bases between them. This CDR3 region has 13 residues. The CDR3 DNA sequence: TGCAGCGTTGAGTCCAGGGTGGACTATGGCTACACCTTC. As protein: CSVESRVDYGYTF.

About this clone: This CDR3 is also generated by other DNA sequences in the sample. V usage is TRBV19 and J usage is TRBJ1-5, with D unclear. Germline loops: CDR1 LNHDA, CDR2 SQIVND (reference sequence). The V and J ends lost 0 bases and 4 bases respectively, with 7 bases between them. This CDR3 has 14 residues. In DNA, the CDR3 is TGTGCCAGTAGTATAGATAGCGGTAATCAGCCCCAGCATTTT. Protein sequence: CASSIDSGNQPQHF.

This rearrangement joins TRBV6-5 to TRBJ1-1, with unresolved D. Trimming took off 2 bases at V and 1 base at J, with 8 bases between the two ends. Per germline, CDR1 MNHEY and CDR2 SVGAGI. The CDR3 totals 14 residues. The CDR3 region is CASSYNYRNTEAFF. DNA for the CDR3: TGTGCCAGCAGTTACAATTACAGGAACACTGAAGCTTTCTTT.

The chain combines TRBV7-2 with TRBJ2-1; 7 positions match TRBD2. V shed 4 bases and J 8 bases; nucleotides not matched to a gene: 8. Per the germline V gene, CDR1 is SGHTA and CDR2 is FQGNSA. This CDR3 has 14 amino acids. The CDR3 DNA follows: TGTGCCAGCAGCTCGACGGGAGGCGTGGATGAGCAGTTCTTC. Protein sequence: CASSSTGGVDEQFF.

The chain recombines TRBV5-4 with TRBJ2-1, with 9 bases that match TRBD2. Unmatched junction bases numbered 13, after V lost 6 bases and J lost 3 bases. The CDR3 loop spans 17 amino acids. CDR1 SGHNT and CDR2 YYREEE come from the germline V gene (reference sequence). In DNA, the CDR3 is TGTGCCAGCATGCCCCGTCCTGCGACTAGCGGCTACAATGAGCAGTTCTTC. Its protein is CASMPRPATSGYNEQFF.

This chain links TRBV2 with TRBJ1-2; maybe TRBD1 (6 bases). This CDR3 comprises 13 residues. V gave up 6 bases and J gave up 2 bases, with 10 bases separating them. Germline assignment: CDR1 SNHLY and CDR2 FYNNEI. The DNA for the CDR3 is TGTGCCAGCAGGGCCGGACAGAACTATGGCTACACCTTC. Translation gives CASRAGQNYGYTF.

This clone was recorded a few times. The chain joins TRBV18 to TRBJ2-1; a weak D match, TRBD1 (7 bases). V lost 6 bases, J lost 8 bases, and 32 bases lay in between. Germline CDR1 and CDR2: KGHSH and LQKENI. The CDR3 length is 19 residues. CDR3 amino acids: CASSPTTVMVEGAWYEQFF. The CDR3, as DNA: TGTGCCAGCTCGCCCACAACAGTTATGGTGGAGGGGGCGTGGTATGAGCAGTTCTTC.

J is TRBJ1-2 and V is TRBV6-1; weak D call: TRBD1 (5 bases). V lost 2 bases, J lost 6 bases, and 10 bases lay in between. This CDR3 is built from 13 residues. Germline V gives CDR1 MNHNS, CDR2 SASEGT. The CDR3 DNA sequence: TGTGCCAGCAGTGAAAACGGAGGGGATGGCTACACCTTC. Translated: CASSENGGDGYTF.

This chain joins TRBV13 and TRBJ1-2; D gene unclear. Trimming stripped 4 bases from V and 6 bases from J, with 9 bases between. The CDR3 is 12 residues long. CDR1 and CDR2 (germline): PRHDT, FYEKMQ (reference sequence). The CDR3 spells CASSSHQDGYTF. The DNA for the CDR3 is TGTGCCAGCAGCTCCCACCAGGATGGCTACACCTTC.

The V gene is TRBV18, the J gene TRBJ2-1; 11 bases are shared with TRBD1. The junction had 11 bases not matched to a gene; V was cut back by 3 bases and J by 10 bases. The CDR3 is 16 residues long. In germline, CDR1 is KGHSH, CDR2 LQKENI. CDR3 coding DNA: TGTGCCAGCTCACCCACTGGACAGGGGGCATCCATCGAGCAGTTCTTC. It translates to CASSPTGQGASIEQFF.

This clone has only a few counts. The CDR3 protein is CASSPAAGRFSGNTIYF. DNA for the CDR3: TGTGCCAGCAGCCCCGCGGCGGGCAGGTTCTCTGGAAACACCATATATTTT. The genes are TRBV11-2 and TRBJ1-3; the D is unclear. Germline values: CDR1 SGHAT, CDR2 FQNNGV. V was shortened by 5 bases and J by 0 bases, with 17 bases between the two germline ends. CDR3 length: 17 residues.

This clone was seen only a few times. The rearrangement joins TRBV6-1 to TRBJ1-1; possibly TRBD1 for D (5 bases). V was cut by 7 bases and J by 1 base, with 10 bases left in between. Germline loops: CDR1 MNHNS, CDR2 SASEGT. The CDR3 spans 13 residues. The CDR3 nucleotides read TGTGCCAGCAATGACAGAAAGAACACTGAAGCTTTCTTT. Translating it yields CASNDRKNTEAFF.

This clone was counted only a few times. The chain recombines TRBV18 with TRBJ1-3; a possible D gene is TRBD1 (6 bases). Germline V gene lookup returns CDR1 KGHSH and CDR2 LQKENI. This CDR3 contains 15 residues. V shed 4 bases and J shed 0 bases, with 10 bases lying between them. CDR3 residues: CASSQGQSSGNTIYF. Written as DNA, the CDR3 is TGTGCCAGCTCACAAGGACAGAGCTCTGGAAACACCATATATTTT.

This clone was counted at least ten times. CDR3 nucleotide sequence: TGTGCCAGCTCACCTAAGAGCGGAGAATACAATGAGCAGTTCTTC. Its translation is CASSPKSGEYNEQFF. The chain uses TRBV18 and TRBJ2-1, with a tentative D call TRBD2 (5 bases). In germline, CDR1 is KGHSH, CDR2 LQKENI. Trimming shortened V by 3 bases and J by 4 bases, and 13 bases separated the two germline ends. The CDR3 covers 15 residues.

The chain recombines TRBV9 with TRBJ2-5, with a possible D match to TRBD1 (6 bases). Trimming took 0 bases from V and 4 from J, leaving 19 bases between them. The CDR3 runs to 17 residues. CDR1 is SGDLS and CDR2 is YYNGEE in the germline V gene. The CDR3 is CASSVGGGYRARETQYF. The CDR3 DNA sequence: TGTGCCAGCAGCGTAGGGGGTGGGTACAGGGCGCGAGAGACCCAGTACTTC.

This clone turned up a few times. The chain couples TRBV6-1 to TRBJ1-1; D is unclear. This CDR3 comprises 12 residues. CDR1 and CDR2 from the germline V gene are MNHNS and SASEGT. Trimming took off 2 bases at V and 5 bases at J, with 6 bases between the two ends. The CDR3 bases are TGTGCCAGCAGTGAACCGAGGACTGAAGCTTTCTTT. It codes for CASSEPRTEAFF.

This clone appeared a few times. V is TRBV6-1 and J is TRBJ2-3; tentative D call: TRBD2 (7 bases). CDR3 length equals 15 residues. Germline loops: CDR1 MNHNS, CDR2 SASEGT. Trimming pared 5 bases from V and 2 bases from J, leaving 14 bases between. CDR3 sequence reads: CASSPRGGLTDTQYF. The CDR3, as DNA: TGTGCCAGCAGTCCTAGGGGGGGTCTCACAGATACGCAGTATTTT.

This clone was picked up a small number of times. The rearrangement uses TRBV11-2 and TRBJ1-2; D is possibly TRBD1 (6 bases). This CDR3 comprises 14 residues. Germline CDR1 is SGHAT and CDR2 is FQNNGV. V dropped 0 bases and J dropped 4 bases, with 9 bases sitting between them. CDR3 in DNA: TGTGCCAGCAGCTTAGACACAGGGCCCTATGGCTACACCTTC. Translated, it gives CASSLDTGPYGYTF.